The entry below describes one T cell receptor (beta chain). These data belong to a study of blood T cell repertoires in COVID-19. Across the study: Samples of COVID-19 (acute and convalescent) were obtained from the United States, Italy and Spain.

Assay used: immunoSEQ multiplex PCR; TCRdb lists only in-frame clones, some missing. The sample has about 300,000 clones, 85% to 90% seen once. The sequencing input was PBMCs or T cells enriched from blood (not recorded which). The source is a woman in her late teens or twenties who had recovered from COVID-19.

CDR3 DNA: TGCGCCAGCAGCCCGGACAGGGTTACCACTGAAGCTTTCTTT. Its protein is CASSPDRVTTEAFF. This chain uses TRBV5-1 with TRBJ1-1; 8 bases match TRBD1. The CDR3 is 14 residues long. V was pared by 4 bases and J by 4 bases, with 6 bases of the junction left unmatched. The germline CDR1 and CDR2 sequences are SGHRS and YFSETQ. Complete variable domain (other parts from reference TRBV5-1 and TRBJ1-1): KAGVTQTPRYLIKTRGQQVTLSCSPISGHRSVSWYQQTPGQGLQFLFEYFSETQRNKGNFPGRFSGRQFSNSRSEMNVSTLELGDSALYLCASSPDRVTTEAFFGQGTRLTVV.